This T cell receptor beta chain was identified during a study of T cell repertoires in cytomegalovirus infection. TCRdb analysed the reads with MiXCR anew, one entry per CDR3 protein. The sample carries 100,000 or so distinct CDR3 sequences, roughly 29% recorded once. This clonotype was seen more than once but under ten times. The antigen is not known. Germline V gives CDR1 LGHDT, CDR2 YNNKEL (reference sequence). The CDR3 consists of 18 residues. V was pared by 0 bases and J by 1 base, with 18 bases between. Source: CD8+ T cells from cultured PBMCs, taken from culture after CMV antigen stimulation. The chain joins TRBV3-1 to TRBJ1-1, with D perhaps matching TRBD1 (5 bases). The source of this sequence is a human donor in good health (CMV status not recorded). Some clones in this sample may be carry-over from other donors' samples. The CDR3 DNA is TGTGCCAGCAGCCAAGATGTCAGGGCATCAGGGCGGAACACTGAAGCTTTCTTT. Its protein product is CASSQDVRASGRNTEAFF.